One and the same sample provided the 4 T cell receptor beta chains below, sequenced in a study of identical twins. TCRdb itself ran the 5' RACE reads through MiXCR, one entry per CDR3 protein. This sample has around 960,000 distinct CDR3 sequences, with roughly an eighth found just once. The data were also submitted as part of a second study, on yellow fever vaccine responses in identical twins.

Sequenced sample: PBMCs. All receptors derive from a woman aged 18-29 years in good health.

The CDR3 DNA is TGTGCCAGCAGTACTGGCGGGACAGGCAACACTGAAGCTTTCTTT. Residues: CASSTGGTGNTEAFF. V is TRBV6-5 and J is TRBJ1-1; 8 bases agree with TRBD1. The CDR3 loop spans 15 amino acids. J was trimmed by 2 bases and V by 5 bases; bases with no gene match: 7. Germline lookup yields CDR1 MNHEY and CDR2 SVGAGI.

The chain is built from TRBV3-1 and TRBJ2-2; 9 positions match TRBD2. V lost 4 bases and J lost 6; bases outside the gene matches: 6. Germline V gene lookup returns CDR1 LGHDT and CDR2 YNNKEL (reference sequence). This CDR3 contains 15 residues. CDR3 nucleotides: TGTGCCAGCAGCCCTAGGACTAGCGTCGCCGGGGAGCTGTTTTTT. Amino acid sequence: CASSPRTSVAGELFF.

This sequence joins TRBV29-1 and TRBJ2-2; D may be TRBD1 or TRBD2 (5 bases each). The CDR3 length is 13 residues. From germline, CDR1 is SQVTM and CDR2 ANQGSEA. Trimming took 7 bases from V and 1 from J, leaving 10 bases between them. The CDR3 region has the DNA TGCAGCGGGGGGACGGTGAACACCGGGGAGCTGTTTTTT. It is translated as CSGGTVNTGELFF.

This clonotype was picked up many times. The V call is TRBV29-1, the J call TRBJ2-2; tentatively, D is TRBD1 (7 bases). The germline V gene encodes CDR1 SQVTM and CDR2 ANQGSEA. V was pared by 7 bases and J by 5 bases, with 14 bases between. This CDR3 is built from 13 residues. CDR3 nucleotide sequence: TGCAGCGGCAGGGGGGCGGAGACCGGGGAGCTGTTTTTT. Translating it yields CSGRGAETGELFF.